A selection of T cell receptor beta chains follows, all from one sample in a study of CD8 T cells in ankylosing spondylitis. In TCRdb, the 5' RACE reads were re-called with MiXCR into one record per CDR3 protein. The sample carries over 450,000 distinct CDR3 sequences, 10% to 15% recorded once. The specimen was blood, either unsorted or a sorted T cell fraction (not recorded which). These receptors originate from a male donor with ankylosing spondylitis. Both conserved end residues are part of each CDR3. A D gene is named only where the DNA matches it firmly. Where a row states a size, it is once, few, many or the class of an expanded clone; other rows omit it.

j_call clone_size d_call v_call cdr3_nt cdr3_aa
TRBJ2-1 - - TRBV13 TGTGCCAGCAGCTTAATAGCACCTCCTTACAATGAGCAGTTCTTC CASSLIAPPYNEQFF
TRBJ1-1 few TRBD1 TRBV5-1 TGCGCCAGCAGCTTTATTGGACAGGGGAGGACGTGGAGCACTGAAGCTTTCTTT CASSFIGQGRTWSTEAFF
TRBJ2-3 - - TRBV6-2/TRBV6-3 TGTGCCAGCAGTTACTTGACAGCCGCGCAGTATTTT CASSYLTAAQYF
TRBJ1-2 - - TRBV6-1 TGTGCCAGCAGTGACGGCCCAGCTAACTATGGCTACACCTTC CASSDGPANYGYTF
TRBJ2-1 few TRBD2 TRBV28 TGTGCCAGCAGTTCCCCGGCAGCGGGAGAGGGCAATGAGCAGTTCTTC CASSSPAAGEGNEQFF
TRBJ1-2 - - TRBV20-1 TGCAGTGCTAGCACCGAGGCGACTTACTATGGCTACACCTTC CSASTEATYYGYTF
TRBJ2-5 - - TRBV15 TGTGCCACCAGCAGAGATCTGGGGTCTATGGAGACCCAGTACTTC CATSRDLGSMETQYF
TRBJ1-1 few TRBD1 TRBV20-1 TGCAGTGGACAGGGGCGAGGGACTGAAGCTTTCTTT CSGQGRGTEAFF
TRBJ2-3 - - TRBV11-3 TGTGCCAGCACCGGAAGAATCACAGATACGCAGTATTTT CASTGRITDTQYF
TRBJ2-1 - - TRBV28 TGTGCCAGCAGCTCGACAGGGAGGGTGTTCTATGAGCAGTTCTTC CASSSTGRVFYEQFF
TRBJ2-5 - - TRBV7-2 TGTGCCAGCAGCTCACGACAGAAACAAGAGACCCAGTACTTC CASSSRQKQETQYF
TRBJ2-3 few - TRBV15 TGTGCCACCAGCCTCGCGGGGAGGACAGATACGCAGTATTTT CATSLAGRTDTQYF
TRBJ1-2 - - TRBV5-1 TGCGCCAGCAGCCCCGGGGGGCGCTTCTACTATGGCTACACCTTC CASSPGGRFYYGYTF
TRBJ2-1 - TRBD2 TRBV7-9 TGTGCCAGCAGCTCTAGCGGGTTTTCCTACAATGAGCAGTTCTTC CASSSSGFSYNEQFF
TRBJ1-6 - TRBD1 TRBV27 TGTGCCAGCAGTTTATCGACCAGGGGGGCTTCACCCCTCCACTTT CASSLSTRGASPLHF
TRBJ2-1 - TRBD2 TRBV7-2 TGTGCCAGCAGCTGGGCTAGCGGCAATGAGCAGTTCTTC CASSWASGNEQFF
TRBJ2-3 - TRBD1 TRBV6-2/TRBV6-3 TGTGCCAGCAGTTACTCACAGGGGGCAGATACGCAGTATTTT CASSYSQGADTQYF
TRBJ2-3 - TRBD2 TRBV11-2 TGTGCCAGCAGCTTAGCAGCGGGACTCACAGATACGCAGTATTTT CASSLAAGLTDTQYF
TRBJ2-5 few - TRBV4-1 TGCGCCAGCAGCTCCCTGGGGGTGAAGACCCAGTACTTC CASSSLGVKTQYF
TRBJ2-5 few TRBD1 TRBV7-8 TGTGCCAGCAGCGTGAAGACAGGGGATAATTTTGAGACCCAGTACTTC CASSVKTGDNFETQYF
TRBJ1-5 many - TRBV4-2 TGTGCCAGCAGCCAAGTTACTGGCAGGGAAGATCAGCCCCAGCATTTT CASSQVTGREDQPQHF
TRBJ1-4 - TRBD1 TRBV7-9 TGTGCCAGCAGCACGGACAGGGGCCGGGCTAATGAAAAACTGTTTTTT CASSTDRGRANEKLFF